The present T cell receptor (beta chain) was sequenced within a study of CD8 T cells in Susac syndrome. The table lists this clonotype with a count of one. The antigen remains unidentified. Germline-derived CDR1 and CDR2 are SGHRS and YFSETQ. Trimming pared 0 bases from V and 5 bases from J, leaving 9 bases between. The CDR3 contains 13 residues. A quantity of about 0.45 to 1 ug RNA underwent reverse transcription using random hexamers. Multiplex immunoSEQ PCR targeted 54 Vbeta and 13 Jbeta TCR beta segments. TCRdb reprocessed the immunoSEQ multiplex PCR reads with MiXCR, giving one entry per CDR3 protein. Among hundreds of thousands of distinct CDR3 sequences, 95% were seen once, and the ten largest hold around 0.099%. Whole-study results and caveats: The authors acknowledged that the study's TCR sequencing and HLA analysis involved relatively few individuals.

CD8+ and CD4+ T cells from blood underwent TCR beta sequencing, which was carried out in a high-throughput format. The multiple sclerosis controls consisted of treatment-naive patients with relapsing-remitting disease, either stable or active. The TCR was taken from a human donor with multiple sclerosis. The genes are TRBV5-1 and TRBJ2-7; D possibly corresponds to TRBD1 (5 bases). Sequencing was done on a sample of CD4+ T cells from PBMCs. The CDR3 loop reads CASSLGVGHEQYF. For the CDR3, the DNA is TGCGCCAGCAGCTTGGGGGTGGGGCACGAGCAGTACTTC. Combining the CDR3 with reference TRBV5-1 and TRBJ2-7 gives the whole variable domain KAGVTQTPRYLIKTRGQQVTLSCSPISGHRSVSWYQQTPGQGLQFLFEYFSETQRNKGNFPGRFSGRQFSNSRSEMNVSTLELGDSALYLCASSLGVGHEQYFGPGTRLTVT.